The 11 T cell receptor beta chains below come from one sample, sequenced in a study of identical twins. TCRdb re-called the 5' RACE reads through MiXCR, storing one row per CDR3 protein. Of 540,000 or so distinct CDR3 sequences in the sample, 20% to 25% were seen once. This sample also appeared in a second study, on yellow fever vaccine responses in identical twins.

The sample consisted of CD4+ T cells sorted from blood. Every receptor here comes from a woman under 30 in good health.

The V gene is TRBV10-3, the J gene TRBJ2-3, with TRBD1 matching 8 bases. CDR1 is ENHRY and CDR2 is SYGVKD in the germline V gene. The CDR3 loop spans 13 amino acids. The CDR3, as DNA: TGTGCAATAACGGACAGGGGCACAGATACGCAGTATTTT. This sequence encodes CAITDRGTDTQYF.

The chain is built from TRBV6-5 and TRBJ2-3, with 10 bases matching TRBD2. CDR3 length: 16 amino acids. Germline values: CDR1 MNHEY, CDR2 SVGAGI. Trimming cost V 4 bases and J 3 bases; bases outside gene matches: 7. The CDR3 reads CASSFTGTSATDTQYF. DNA of the CDR3: TGTGCCAGCAGTTTCACCGGGACTAGCGCGACAGATACGCAGTATTTT.

This clonotype has just a few counts. The chain links TRBV20-1 to TRBJ2-1, with a weak D call TRBD1 (6 bases). V was clipped by 7 bases and J by 11 bases, with 15 bases between them. The germline gives CDR1 DFQATT, CDR2 SNEGSKA (reference sequence). There are 11 residues in the CDR3. The CDR3 nucleotides are TGCAGTGTTCCGACAGGACCCCAGCAGTTCTTC. Protein product: CSVPTGPQQFF.

There are a few counts of this clonotype. The chain couples TRBV28 to TRBJ2-7; D gene uncertain. V gave up 5 bases and J gave up 1 base, with 12 bases separating them. CDR1 and CDR2 from the germline V gene are MDHEN and SYDVKM. This CDR3 is built from 14 residues. CDR3 amino acids: CASSAPPKSYEQYF. CDR3 nucleotide sequence: TGTGCCAGCAGTGCTCCCCCCAAATCCTACGAGCAGTACTTC.

This clonotype appeared a few times. This chain joins TRBV28 and TRBJ1-1; D is unclear. Between the trimmed V and J ends, which lost 8 bases and 0 bases, there was a span of 13 bases. CDR3 length equals 14 residues. Per the germline V gene, CDR1 is MDHEN and CDR2 is SYDVKM. For the CDR3, the DNA is TGTGCCAGCCAGACCACCCCGTTGAACACTGAAGCTTTCTTT. Translating it yields CASQTTPLNTEAFF.

The chain links TRBV20-1 to TRBJ2-7, with D perhaps TRBD2 (7 bases). The CDR3 is made up of 14 amino acids. Germline V gives CDR1 DFQATT, CDR2 SNEGSKA (reference sequence). The V gene lost 1 base and the J gene lost 5 bases, with 15 bases spanning the gap. CDR3 sequence (DNA): TGCAGTGCTAGAGGTCCTGGGAGGGGGAACGAGCAGTACTTC. Its translation: CSARGPGRGNEQYF.

The CDR3 DNA follows: TGCAGCGTTGTGGTCAGAACCGACAATGAGCAGTTCTTC. It specifies CSVVVRTDNEQFF. The V call is TRBV29-1, the J call TRBJ2-1, with D unclear. Deletions cut 4 bases from V and 5 bases from J, with 12 bases between. The CDR3 has 13 amino acids. Per germline, CDR1 SQVTM and CDR2 ANQGSEA.

This clonotype appeared many times. The rearrangement links TRBV7-9 to TRBJ2-1, with D hard to call. The CDR3 length is 16 residues. The germline gives CDR1 SEHNR, CDR2 FQNEAQ (reference sequence). The V and J ends lost 6 bases and 0 bases respectively, with 15 bases between them. The CDR3 sequence is CASRLSLADSYNEQFF. In DNA, the CDR3 is TGTGCCAGCAGGTTGTCTTTGGCAGACTCCTACAATGAGCAGTTCTTC.

V gene TRBV10-1 combines with J gene TRBJ1-1; D might be TRBD1 (6 bases). With 0 bases removed from V and 1 base from J, the gap between germline ends came to 9 bases. This CDR3 is 15 amino acids long. Germline values: CDR1 WNHNN, CDR2 SYGVQD (reference sequence). The CDR3 reads CASSESWTENTEAFF. CDR3 sequence (DNA): TGCGCCAGCAGTGAGTCCTGGACAGAGAACACTGAAGCTTTCTTT.

V usage is TRBV4-2 and J usage is TRBJ2-5; D remains ambiguous. Trimming removed 1 base from V and 5 bases from J, with 11 bases in between. The CDR3 is made up of 14 amino acids. From germline, CDR1 is LGHNA and CDR2 YNFKEQ. CDR3 bases: TGTGCCAGCAGCCAAGTTCAATCTGTGGAGACCCAGTACTTC. Translation: CASSQVQSVETQYF.

The chain links TRBV11-3 to TRBJ2-5; D is ambiguous. Germline V CDR1 and CDR2: SGHNT, YENEEA. V was clipped by 5 bases and J by 2 bases, with 12 bases between them. This CDR3 is 14 amino acids long. CDR3 coding DNA: TGTGCCAGCAGCCCCTTCATCGGACAAGAGACCCAGTACTTC. It translates to CASSPFIGQETQYF.